A selection of T cell receptor beta chains follows, all from one sample in a study of cytotoxic CD8 clonotypes in ibrutinib-treated CLL. Clones were sequenced by immunoSEQ multiplex PCR, and TCRdb holds only the in-frame ones, with some missing. The table records approximately 42,000 clones, approximately 74% of them present only once. Sample: PBMCs, taken after 12 months of ibrutinib treatment. All receptors come from a human donor with chronic lymphocytic leukemia. CDR3s include the opening cysteine and the closing phenylalanine or tryptophan. Fields, in order: V gene, J gene, CDR3 protein.

TRBV7-9	TRBJ1-1	CASSFGNTEAFF
TRBV7-2	TRBJ1-1	CASSPLGGHAEAFF
TRBV5-1	TRBJ2-3	CASSYSGSTDTQYF
TRBV27	TRBJ2-1	CASSLGRGSEQFF
TRBV7-8	TRBJ2-7	CASSLGLSSYEQYF
TRBV14	TRBJ2-6	CASSQGTGGANVLTF
TRBV28	TRBJ2-3	CASVDWGTDTQYF
TRBV7-9	TRBJ1-2	CASSTGGRGYGYTF
TRBV4-3	TRBJ2-3	CASSQDVGGRVADTQYF
TRBV28	TRBJ2-2	CASSARGPNTGELFF
TRBV28	TRBJ2-7	CASSLAGGFSGRPSYEQYF
TRBV5-4	TRBJ1-2	CASSQDPAGGYTF
TRBV19	TRBJ1-1	CASSIGLHGAFF
TRBV5-4	TRBJ2-5	CASSWLSSGRAKETQYF
TRBV30	TRBJ1-2	CAWRHQGYAGYTF
TRBV15	TRBJ2-3	CATSRGGGRLAGELDTQYF
TRBV19	TRBJ1-1	CASRTGQLNTEAFF
TRBV7-2	TRBJ2-7	CASSLKSGQGYEQYF
TRBV7-2	TRBJ2-7	CASSQGQTYEQYF
TRBV28	TRBJ2-3	CASSPGGPTDTQYF
TRBV7-9	TRBJ2-7	CASSPRTGSYEQYF
TRBV11-1	TRBJ1-2	CASSPGTEYGYTF
TRBV5-1	TRBJ2-5	CASSPGHFQETQYF
TRBV19	TRBJ2-5	CASSTAGGLETQYF
TRBV5-1	TRBJ2-3	CASSILADTDTQYF
TRBV7-2	TRBJ2-2	CASSLKMRGAGELFF
TRBV15	TRBJ1-2	CATSRGGSYGYTF
TRBV7-2	TRBJ2-1	CASSRDFWGEQFF
TRBV5-1	TRBJ2-5	CASSAGTGGYQETQYF
TRBV9	TRBJ2-7	CASSPGWAGGPYEQYF
TRBV9	TRBJ1-2	CASSVGLGPPGYTF
TRBV19	TRBJ2-4	CASSPTGTSKNIQYF
TRBV7-2	TRBJ2-1	CASSLLGTSGPNEQFF
TRBV28	TRBJ2-5	CASRQQGAETQYF
TRBV5-1	TRBJ2-2	CASSLAGRDTGELFF
TRBV7-2	TRBJ2-7	CASSLSGGAGGGEQYF
TRBV6-6	TRBJ2-7	CASSLGTSAEQYF
TRBV18	TRBJ2-2	CASSQVAGGRTGELFF
TRBV29-1	TRBJ1-3	CSVGTAERNTIYF
TRBV6-5	TRBJ1-1	CASSYSVTEAFF
TRBV7-3	TRBJ2-1	CASSSGQVYNEQFF
TRBV14	TRBJ2-4	CASSQSGRGNIQYF
TRBV27	TRBJ1-1	CASTRQGVTEAFF